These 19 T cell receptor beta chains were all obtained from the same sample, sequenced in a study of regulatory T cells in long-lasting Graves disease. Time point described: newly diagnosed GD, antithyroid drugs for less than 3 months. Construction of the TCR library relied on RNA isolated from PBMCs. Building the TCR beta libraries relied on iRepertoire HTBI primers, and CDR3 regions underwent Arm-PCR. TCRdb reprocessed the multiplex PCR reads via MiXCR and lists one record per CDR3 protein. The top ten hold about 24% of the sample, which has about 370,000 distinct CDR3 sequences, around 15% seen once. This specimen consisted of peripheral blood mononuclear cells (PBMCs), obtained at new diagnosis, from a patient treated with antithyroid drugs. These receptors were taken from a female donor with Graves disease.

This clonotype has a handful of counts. The CDR3 DNA reads TGTGCCAGCGGGCCCGGACGGGAAAAACTGTTTTTT. Encoded protein: CASGPGREKLFF. The chain employs TRBV7-9 and TRBJ1-4; D uncertain. V shed 8 bases and J shed 8 bases, with 12 bases lying between them. The length of the CDR3 is 12 residues. Germline CDR1 and CDR2: SEHNR and FQNEAQ (reference sequence).

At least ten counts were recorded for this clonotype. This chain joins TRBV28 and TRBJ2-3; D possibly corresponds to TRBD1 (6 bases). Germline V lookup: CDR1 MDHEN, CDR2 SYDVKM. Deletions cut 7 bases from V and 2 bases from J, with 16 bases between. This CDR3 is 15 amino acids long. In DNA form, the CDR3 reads TGTGCCAGCACGGCAGGACAGTTACACACAGATACGCAGTATTTT. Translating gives CASTAGQLHTDTQYF.

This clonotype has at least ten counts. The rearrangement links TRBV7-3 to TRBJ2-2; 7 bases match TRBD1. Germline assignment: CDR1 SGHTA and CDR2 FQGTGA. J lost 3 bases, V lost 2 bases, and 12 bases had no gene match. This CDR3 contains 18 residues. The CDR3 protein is CASSLRAAGGLDTGELFF. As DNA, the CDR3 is TGTGCCAGCAGCTTACGCGCCGCAGGGGGATTAGACACCGGGGAGCTGTTTTTT.

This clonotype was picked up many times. The CDR3 sequence is CSAVGTSERYEQYF. The CDR3 DNA reads as TGCAGTGCCGTGGGGACTAGCGAGAGATACGAGCAGTACTTC. This chain links TRBV20-1 with TRBJ2-7, with 10 bases fitting TRBD2. The CDR3 loop spans 14 amino acids. Looked up from germline, CDR1 is DFQATT and CDR2 is SNEGSKA (reference sequence). The V and J ends lost 6 bases and 4 bases, in that order; junction bases with no gene match: 9.

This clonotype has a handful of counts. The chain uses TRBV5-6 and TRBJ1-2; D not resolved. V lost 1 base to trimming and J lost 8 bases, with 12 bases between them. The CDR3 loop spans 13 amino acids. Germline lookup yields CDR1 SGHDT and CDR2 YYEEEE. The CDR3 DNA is TGTGCCAGCAGCTTGAGTTTGGGTAGCGGCTACACCTTC. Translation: CASSLSLGSGYTF.

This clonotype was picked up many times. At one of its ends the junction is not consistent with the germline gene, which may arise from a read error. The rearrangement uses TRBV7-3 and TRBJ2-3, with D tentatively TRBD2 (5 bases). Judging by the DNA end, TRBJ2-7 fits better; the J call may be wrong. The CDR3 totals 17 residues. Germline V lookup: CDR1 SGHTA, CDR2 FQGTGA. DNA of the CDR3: TGTGCCAGCAGTTTAACTCCCTTTAGCGACTCGAGTCGCGAGCAGTACTTC. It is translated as CASSLTPFSDSSREQYF.

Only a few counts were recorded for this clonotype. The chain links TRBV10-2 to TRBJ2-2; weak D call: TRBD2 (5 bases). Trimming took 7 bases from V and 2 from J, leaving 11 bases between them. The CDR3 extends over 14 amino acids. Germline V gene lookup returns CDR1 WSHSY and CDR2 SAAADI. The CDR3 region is CASTGRVNTGELFF. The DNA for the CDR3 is TGCGCCAGCACTGGGAGAGTTAACACCGGGGAGCTGTTTTTT.

This CDR3 is CASSSRQGGYTEAFF. CDR3 DNA sequence: TGTGCCAGCAGTTCTCGACAAGGGGGGTACACTGAAGCTTTCTTT. The chain joins TRBV12-3 or TRBV12-4 to TRBJ1-1; D is perhaps TRBD1 (6 bases). This CDR3 is 15 amino acids long. V shed 4 bases and J shed 3 bases, with 15 bases lying between them.

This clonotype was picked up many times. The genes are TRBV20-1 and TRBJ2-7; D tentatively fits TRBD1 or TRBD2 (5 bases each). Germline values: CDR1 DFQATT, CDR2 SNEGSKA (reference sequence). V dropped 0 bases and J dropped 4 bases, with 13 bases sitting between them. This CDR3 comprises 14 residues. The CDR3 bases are TGCAGTGCTAGAGAAGGGACGGGCGGATACGAGCAGTACTTC. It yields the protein CSAREGTGGYEQYF.

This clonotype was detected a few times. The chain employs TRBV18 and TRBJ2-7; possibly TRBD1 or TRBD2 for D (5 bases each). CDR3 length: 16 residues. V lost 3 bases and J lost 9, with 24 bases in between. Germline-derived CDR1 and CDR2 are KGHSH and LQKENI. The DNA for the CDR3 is TGTGCCAGCTCACCCGTAGTGGCTGGGGGTCCGAACGGGCAGTACTTC. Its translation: CASSPVVAGGPNGQYF.

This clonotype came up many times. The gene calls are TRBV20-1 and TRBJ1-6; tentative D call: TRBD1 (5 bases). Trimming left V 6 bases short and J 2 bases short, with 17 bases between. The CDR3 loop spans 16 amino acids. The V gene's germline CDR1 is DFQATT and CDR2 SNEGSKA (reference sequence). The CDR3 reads CSAQADGNTYNSPLHF. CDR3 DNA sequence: TGCAGTGCACAGGCGGATGGTAATACCTATAATTCACCCCTCCACTTT.

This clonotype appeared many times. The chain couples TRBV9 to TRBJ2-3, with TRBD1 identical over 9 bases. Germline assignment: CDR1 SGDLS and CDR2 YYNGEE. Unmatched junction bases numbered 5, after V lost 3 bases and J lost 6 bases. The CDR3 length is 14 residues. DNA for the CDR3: TGTGCCAGCAGCGAGGGGGACAGGGTGGATACGCAGTATTTT. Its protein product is CASSEGDRVDTQYF.

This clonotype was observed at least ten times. The CDR3 here is CASTLIQNTEAFF. The CDR3 DNA reads TGTGCCAGCACCCTTATCCAGAACACTGAAGCTTTCTTT. The rearrangement uses TRBV12-3 or TRBV12-4 and TRBJ1-1; D remains ambiguous. Trimming pared 7 bases from V and 1 base from J, leaving 10 bases between. This CDR3 contains 13 residues.

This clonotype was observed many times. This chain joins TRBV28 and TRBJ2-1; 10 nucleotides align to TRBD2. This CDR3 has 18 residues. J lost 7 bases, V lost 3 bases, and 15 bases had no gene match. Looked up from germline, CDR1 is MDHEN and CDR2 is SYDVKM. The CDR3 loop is CASSLRRAGTSARNEQFF. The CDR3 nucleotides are TGTGCCAGCAGTTTGAGGCGGGCCGGGACTAGCGCCAGGAATGAGCAGTTCTTC.

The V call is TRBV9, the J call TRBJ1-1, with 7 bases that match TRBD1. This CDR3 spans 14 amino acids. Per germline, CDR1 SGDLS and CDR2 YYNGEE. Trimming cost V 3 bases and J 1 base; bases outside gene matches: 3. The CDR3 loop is CASSEGQRNTEAFF. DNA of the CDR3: TGTGCCAGCAGCGAGGGACAGCGGAACACTGAAGCTTTCTTT.

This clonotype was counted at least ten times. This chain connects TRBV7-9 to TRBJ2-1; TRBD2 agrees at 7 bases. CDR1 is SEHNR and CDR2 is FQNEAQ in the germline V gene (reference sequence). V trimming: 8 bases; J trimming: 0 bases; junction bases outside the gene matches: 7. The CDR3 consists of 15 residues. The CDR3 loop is CASGSSGSSYNEQFF. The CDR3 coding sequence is TGTGCCAGCGGTTCTAGCGGAAGCTCCTACAATGAGCAGTTCTTC. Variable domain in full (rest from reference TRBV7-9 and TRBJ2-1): DTGVSQNPRHKITKRGQNVTFRCDPISEHNRLYWYRQTLGQGPEFLTYFQNEAQLEKSRLLSDRFSAERPKGSFSTLEIQRTEQGDSAMYLCASGSSGSSYNEQFFGPGTRLTVL.

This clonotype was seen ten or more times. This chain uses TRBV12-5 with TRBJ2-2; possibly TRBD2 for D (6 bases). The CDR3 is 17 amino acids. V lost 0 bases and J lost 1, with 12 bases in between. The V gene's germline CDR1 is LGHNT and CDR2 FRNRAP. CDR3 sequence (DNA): TGTGCTAGTGGTTTGGTACTTGGGCGGGAGAACACCGGGGAGCTGTTTTTT. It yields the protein CASGLVLGRENTGELFF.

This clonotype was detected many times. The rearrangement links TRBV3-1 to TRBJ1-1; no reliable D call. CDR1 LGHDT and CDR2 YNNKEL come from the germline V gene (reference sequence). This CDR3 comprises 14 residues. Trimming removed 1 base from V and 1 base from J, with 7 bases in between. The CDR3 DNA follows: TGTGCCAGCAGCCAAGGTGGATCGAACACTGAAGCTTTCTTT. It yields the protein CASSQGGSNTEAFF.

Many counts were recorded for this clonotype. The CDR3 nucleotides are TGTGCCAGCAGTGGAAGGGACAGGGAGTTCTCCGGGGAGCTGTTTTTT. This sequence encodes CASSGRDREFSGELFF. The chain uses TRBV2 and TRBJ2-2, with 9 nucleotides matching TRBD1. Germline CDR1 and CDR2: SNHLY and FYNNEI. The CDR3 contains 16 residues. Trimming took 4 bases from V and 6 from J; bases not matched to a gene: 9.